This TCR beta chain was identified during a study of T cells in tuberculosis. Study information: IGRA-negative adolescents, IGRA-positive adolescents with latent tuberculosis and adults with active tuberculosis formed this South African cohort.

Stated time point: new active TB diagnosis, blood taken before or within 7 days of starting treatment. Generated by immunoSEQ multiplex PCR, the TCRdb table keeps only in-frame clones and is missing some. The sample lists 31,000 or so clones, around 88% occurring once. With 3 bases removed from V and 4 bases from J, the gap between germline ends came to 13 bases. The CDR3 loop spans 14 amino acids. Per germline, CDR1 MDHEN and CDR2 SYDVKM. This chain uses TRBV28 with TRBJ2-7, with D possibly TRBD2 on 6 matching bases. The sequencing used PBMCs, collected at tuberculosis diagnosis. This receptor was taken from an adult with tuberculosis. The CDR3: CASSLWRAPYEQYF. The CDR3, as DNA: TGTGCCAGCAGTTTGTGGAGGGCGCCGTACGAGCAGTACTTC.